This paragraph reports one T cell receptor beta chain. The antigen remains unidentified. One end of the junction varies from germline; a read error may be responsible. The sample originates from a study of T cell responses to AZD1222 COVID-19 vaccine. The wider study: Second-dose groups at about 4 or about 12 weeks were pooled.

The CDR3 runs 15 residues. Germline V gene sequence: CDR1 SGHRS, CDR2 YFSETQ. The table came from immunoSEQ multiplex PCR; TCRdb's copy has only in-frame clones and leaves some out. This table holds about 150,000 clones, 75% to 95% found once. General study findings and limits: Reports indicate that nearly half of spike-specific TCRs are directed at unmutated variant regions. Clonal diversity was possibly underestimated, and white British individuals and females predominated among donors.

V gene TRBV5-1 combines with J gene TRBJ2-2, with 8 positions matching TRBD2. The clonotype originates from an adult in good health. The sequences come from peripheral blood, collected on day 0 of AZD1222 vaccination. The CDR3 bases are TGCGCCAGCAGTTTGGGACTAGGAAGCACCGGGGAGCTGTTTTTT. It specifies CASSLGLGSTGELFF.